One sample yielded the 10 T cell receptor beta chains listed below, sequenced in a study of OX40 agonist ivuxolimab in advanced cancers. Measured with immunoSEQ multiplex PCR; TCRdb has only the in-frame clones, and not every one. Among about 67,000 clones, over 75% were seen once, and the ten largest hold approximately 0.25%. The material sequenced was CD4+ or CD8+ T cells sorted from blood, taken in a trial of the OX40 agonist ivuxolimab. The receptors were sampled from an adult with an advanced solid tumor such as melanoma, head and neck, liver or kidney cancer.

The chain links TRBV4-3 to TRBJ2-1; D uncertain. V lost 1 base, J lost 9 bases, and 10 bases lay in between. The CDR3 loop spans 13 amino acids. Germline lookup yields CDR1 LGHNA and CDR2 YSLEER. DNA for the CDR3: TGCGCCAGCAGCCAAGGTGTAGAAAGTGAGCAGTTCTTC. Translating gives CASSQGVESEQFF.

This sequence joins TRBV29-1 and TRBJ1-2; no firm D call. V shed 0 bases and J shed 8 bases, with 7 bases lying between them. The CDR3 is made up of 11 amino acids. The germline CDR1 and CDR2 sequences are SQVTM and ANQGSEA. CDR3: CSVEDRKGYTF. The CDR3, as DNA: TGCAGCGTTGAAGATCGGAAGGGCTACACCTTC.

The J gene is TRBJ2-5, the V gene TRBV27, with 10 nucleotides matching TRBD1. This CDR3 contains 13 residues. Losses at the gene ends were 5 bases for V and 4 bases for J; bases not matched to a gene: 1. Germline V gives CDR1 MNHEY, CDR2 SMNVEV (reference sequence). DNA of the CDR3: TGTGCCAGCAGTCGGGACAGGGGAGAGACCCAGTACTTC. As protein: CASSRDRGETQYF.

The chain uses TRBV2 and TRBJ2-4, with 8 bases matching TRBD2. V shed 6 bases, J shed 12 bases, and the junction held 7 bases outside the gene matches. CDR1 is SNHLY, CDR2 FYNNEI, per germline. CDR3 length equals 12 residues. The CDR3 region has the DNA TGTGCCAGCAGGGCGGGAGGACCCAATCAGTACTTC. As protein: CASRAGGPNQYF.

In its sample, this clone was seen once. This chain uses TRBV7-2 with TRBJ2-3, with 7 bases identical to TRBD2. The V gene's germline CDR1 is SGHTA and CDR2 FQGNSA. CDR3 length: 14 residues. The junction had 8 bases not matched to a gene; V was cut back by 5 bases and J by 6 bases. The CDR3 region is CASSPGGGRDTQYF. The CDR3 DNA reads TGTGCCAGCAGCCCTGGCGGGGGACGGGATACGCAGTATTTT.

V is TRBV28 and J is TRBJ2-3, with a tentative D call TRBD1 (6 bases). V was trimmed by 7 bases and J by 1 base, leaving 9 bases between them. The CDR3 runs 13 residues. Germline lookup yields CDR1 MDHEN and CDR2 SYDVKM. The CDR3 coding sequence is TGTGCCAGCAAGGGACAAGGCACAGATACGCAGTATTTT. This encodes CASKGQGTDTQYF.

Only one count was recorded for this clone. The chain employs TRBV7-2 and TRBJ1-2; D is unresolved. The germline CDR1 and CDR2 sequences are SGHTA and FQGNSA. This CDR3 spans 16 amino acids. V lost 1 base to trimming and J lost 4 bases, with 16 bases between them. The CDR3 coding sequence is TGTGCCAGCAGCTTAGGGGCGAGCCAACTCGGCTATGGCTACACCTTC. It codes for CASSLGASQLGYGYTF.

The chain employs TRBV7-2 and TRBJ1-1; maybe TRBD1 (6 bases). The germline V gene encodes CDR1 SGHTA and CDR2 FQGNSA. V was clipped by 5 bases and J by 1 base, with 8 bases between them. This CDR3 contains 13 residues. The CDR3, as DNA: TGTGCCAGCAGCCAGGGACAGAACACTGAAGCTTTCTTT. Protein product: CASSQGQNTEAFF.

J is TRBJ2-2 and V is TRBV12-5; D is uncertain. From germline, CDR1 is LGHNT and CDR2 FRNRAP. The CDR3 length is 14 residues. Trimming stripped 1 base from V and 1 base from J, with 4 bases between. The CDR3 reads CASGLGLNTGELFF. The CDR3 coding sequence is TGTGCTAGTGGTTTGGGACTGAACACCGGGGAGCTGTTTTTT. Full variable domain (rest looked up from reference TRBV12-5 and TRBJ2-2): DARVTQTPRHKVTEMGQEVTMRCQPILGHNTVFWYRQTMMQGLELLAYFRNRAPLDDSGMPKDRFSAEMPDATLATLKIQPSEPRDSAVYFCASGLGLNTGELFFGEGSRLTVL.

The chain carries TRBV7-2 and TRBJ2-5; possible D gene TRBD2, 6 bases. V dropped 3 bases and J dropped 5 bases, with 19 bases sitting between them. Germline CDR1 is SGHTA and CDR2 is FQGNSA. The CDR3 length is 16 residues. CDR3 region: CASSLGGTRLRETQYF. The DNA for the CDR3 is TGTGCCAGCAGCTTGGGCGGGACCCGCCTAAGGGAGACCCAGTACTTC.